These 4 T cell receptor beta chains were sequenced from one sample in a study of OX40 agonist ivuxolimab in advanced cancers. Clones were read by immunoSEQ multiplex PCR, and TCRdb kept only the in-frame ones, dropping some. The repertoire holds tens of thousands of clones, 75% to 90% seen once, with 0.3% to 0.4% in the top ten. Sequencing was performed on CD4+ or CD8+ T cells sorted from blood, taken in a trial of the OX40 agonist ivuxolimab. Receptor source: an adult with an advanced solid tumor such as melanoma, head and neck, liver or kidney cancer.

The chain joins TRBV25-1 to TRBJ1-1; D uncertain. V was trimmed by 5 bases and J by 4 bases, leaving 8 bases between them. The CDR3 totals 12 residues. CDR1 and CDR2 (germline): MGHDK, SYGVNS. CDR3 loop: CASSHLGTEAFF. Here the CDR3 DNA reads TGTGCCAGCAGTCACCTTGGCACTGAAGCTTTCTTT.

The chain carries TRBV5-4 and TRBJ1-1; TRBD1 aligns across 12 bases. Germline CDR1 SGHNT, CDR2 YYREEE (reference sequence). The CDR3 has 17 amino acids. V dropped 3 bases and J dropped 5; count of bases not matched to a gene: 11. CDR3 in amino acids: CASSSPGQGARRTEAFF. The CDR3 region has the DNA TGTGCCAGCAGCTCCCCGGGACAGGGGGCGAGGAGAACTGAAGCTTTCTTT.

The count of this clone is one. The chain combines TRBV30 with TRBJ2-1; D is possibly TRBD2 (5 bases). In germline, CDR1 is GTSNPN, CDR2 SVGIG (reference sequence). Trimming stripped 0 bases from V and 10 bases from J, with 13 bases between. The CDR3 has 13 residues. Here the CDR3 reads CAWSVIPSREQFF. CDR3 coding DNA: TGTGCCTGGAGTGTAATTCCTAGCAGGGAGCAGTTCTTC.

This clone was recorded once. This chain joins TRBV29-1 and TRBJ2-7; 8 positions agree with TRBD1. The CDR3 is 13 amino acids. V lost 1 base, J lost 6 bases, and 5 bases stayed unmatched. The germline CDR1 and CDR2 sequences are SQVTM and ANQGSEA. This CDR3 is CSVEAAGGAEQYF. As DNA, the CDR3 is TGCAGCGTTGAAGCGGCAGGGGGCGCCGAGCAGTACTTC.